This is a list of T cell receptor beta chains from one sample in a study of T cell changes during pregnancy in multiple sclerosis. This table comes from immunoSEQ multiplex PCR, and its TCRdb copy is limited to in-frame clones, with some not included. Among tens of thousands of clones listed, roughly 89% were seen once. The input for sequencing was CD4+ T cells from peripheral blood mononuclear cells, taken in the first trimester of pregnancy. Source of these receptors: a female donor in good health, enrolled as a control in a pregnancy study. The CDR3 runs from the conserved cysteine through the conserved F or W. D genes are given only for firm matches.

V	J	D	DNA	CDR3
TRBV11-2	TRBJ2-5	-	TGTGCCAGCAGCCCTCGGGGGTTGGGAAAGACCCAGTACTTC	CASSPRGLGKTQYF
TRBV28	TRBJ1-4	-	TGTGCCATAAAGACAGCCAGTCCTAATGAAAAACTGTTTTTT	CAIKTASPNEKLFF
TRBV7-8	TRBJ2-7	TRBD2	TGTGCCAGCAGTCTCAGGGAGGGCATCTACGAGCAGTACTTC	CASSLREGIYEQYF
TRBV11-2	TRBJ1-3	TRBD1	TGTGCCAGCAGCCCGGGACAGGGAAACACCATATATTTT	CASSPGQGNTIYF
TRBV28	TRBJ2-1	TRBD2	TGTGCCAGCAACCCTTCCGGGACTAGCGGGAGTACCAATGAGCAGTTCTTC	CASNPSGTSGSTNEQFF
TRBV2	TRBJ2-7	TRBD2	TGTGCCAGCAGTCTAGCGGGAGTTGAAGAGCAGTACTTC	CASSLAGVEEQYF
TRBV4-1	TRBJ2-1	TRBD2	TGCGCCAGCAGCCAAACTACTAGCGGGAGGGCTGAGAATGAGCAGTTCTTC	CASSQTTSGRAENEQFF
TRBV2	TRBJ2-1	TRBD2	TGTGCCAGCAGTGACGAGCGGGGGGGCCAGCTTGAGCAGTTCTTC	CASSDERGGQLEQFF
TRBV2	TRBJ1-1	TRBD1	TGTGCCAGCAGGGGGACAGGGGGAGGAACTGAAGCTTTCTTT	CASRGTGGGTEAFF
TRBV7-8	TRBJ1-3	-	TGTGCCAGCAGCTTAGATATGGGAAACACCATATATTTT	CASSLDMGNTIYF